The 17 T cell receptor beta chains reported below all come from one sample, sequenced in a study of shared T cell receptors in the human thymus. Assay used: immunoSEQ multiplex PCR; TCRdb lists only in-frame clones, some missing. The repertoire holds about 660,000 clones, with around 87% as singletons. These data are also associated with another study on human thymus T cells.

Sequences were obtained from thymocytes. These receptor sequences come from a boy under three years old with a congenital heart defect.

DNA of the CDR3: TGTGCCAGTAGTTTCAACCGGGACAGGGGGCGCAAGACGAAGGAAAAACTGTTTTTT. This codes for CASSFNRDRGRKTKEKLFF. The chain couples TRBV19 to TRBJ1-4; 12 bases line up with TRBD1. CDR1 and CDR2 (germline): LNHDA, SQIVND (reference sequence). V lost 5 bases, J lost 8 bases, and 18 bases stayed unmatched. The length of the CDR3 is 19 residues.

The chain joins TRBV10-2 to TRBJ2-7, with D tentatively TRBD2 (6 bases). The germline V and J ends were trimmed by 1 base and 3 bases, with 10 bases remaining between them. The CDR3 is 14 residues long. The germline V gene has CDR1 WSHSY and CDR2 SAAADI. CDR3 residues: CASSELRDVYEQYF. In DNA form, the CDR3 reads TGCGCCAGCAGTGAGTTGCGGGACGTCTACGAGCAGTACTTC.

This clone has a single count. The V gene is TRBV25-1, the J gene TRBJ1-1; 10 positions agree with TRBD1. The CDR3 runs 15 residues. The V segment lost 6 bases and the J segment 2 bases; nucleotides outside the gene matches: 6. Per germline, CDR1 MGHDK and CDR2 SYGVNS. The CDR3 nucleotides read TGTGCCAGCAGCCCTAAGACAGGGGGCAACACTGAAGCTTTCTTT. It yields the protein CASSPKTGGNTEAFF.

This chain links TRBV4-3 with TRBJ1-1; 7 positions match TRBD1. The CDR3 consists of 16 residues. V lost 2 bases and J lost 0; bases outside the gene matches: 6. CDR1 LGHNA and CDR2 YSLEER come from the germline V gene. CDR3: CASSQSQGVMNTEAFF. CDR3 sequence (DNA): TGCGCCAGCAGCCAATCCCAGGGGGTAATGAACACTGAAGCTTTCTTT.

A few counts support this clone. The chain has TRBV10-3 and TRBJ1-4, with TRBD1 matching over 7 bases. CDR1 and CDR2 (germline): ENHRY, SYGVKD. V was clipped by 6 bases and J by 0 bases; unmatched bases: 7. The CDR3 extends over 16 amino acids. The CDR3 reads CAIRNGTDATNEKLFF. CDR3 DNA sequence: TGTGCCATCAGGAACGGGACAGACGCAACTAATGAAAAACTGTTTTTT.

The chain recombines TRBV27 with TRBJ2-1, with 10 bases identical to TRBD1. The ends lost 5 bases at V and 3 bases at J; junction bases unmatched: 4. Germline loops: CDR1 MNHEY, CDR2 SMNVEV (reference sequence). The CDR3 extends over 15 amino acids. CDR3 DNA sequence: TGTGCCAGCAGTCCCGGGACAGGGGTCTACAATGAGCAGTTCTTC. Translation: CASSPGTGVYNEQFF.

The chain links TRBV29-1 to TRBJ2-1, with D uncertain. The CDR3 consists of 14 residues. V was shortened by 0 bases and J by 4 bases, with 10 bases between the two germline ends. Germline CDR1 is SQVTM and CDR2 is ANQGSEA. The CDR3 DNA is TGCAGCGTTGAAGACCGGGTCTCATACAATGAGCAGTTCTTC. Translation gives CSVEDRVSYNEQFF.

DNA of the CDR3: TGTGCCAGCAGCTTAGTGCCAGATCGACTAGCGGGTGCCCCCTTCTCCTACAATGAGCAGTTCTTC. It is translated as CASSLVPDRLAGAPFSYNEQFF. The gene calls are TRBV7-6 and TRBJ2-1; 10 nucleotides line up with TRBD2. This CDR3 region has 22 residues. Germline CDR1 and CDR2: SGHVS and FNYEAQ. Trimming at V came to 1 base and at J to 0 bases, leaving 18 bases not matched to a gene.

The V gene is TRBV13, the J gene TRBJ2-2, with 7 positions matching TRBD1. Germline CDR1 reads PRHDT; CDR2 reads FYEKMQ (reference sequence). The CDR3 has 16 residues. V lost 0 bases, J lost 5 bases, and 6 bases stayed unmatched. The CDR3 spells CASSLGDRVQTGELFF. The CDR3 DNA reads TGTGCCAGCAGCTTAGGTGACAGGGTCCAGACCGGGGAGCTGTTTTTT.

To note about this clone: At one of its ends the junction is not consistent with the germline gene, which may arise from a read error. The same CDR3 arises from other DNA sequences in this sample as well. This sequence joins TRBV19 and TRBJ1-6; 8 positions agree with TRBD1. This CDR3 contains 16 residues. Germline CDR1 is LNHDA and CDR2 is SQIVND (reference sequence). CDR3 sequence (DNA): TGTGCCAGTAGTACCGGACAGGGTAAGACCAATTCCCCCCTCCACTTT. This gives the protein CASSTGQGKTNSPLHF.

This clone was seen only once. The chain links TRBV6-1 to TRBJ2-2, with D tentatively TRBD1 (7 bases). With 4 bases removed from V and 3 bases from J, the gap between germline ends came to 12 bases. Germline V lookup: CDR1 MNHNS, CDR2 SASEGT. CDR3 length equals 15 residues. CDR3: CASSVPRGDTGELFF. The DNA of the CDR3 is TGTGCCAGCAGTGTCCCCAGGGGGGACACCGGGGAGCTGTTTTTT.

This clone was counted once. V is TRBV13 and J is TRBJ2-5; 11 bases agree with TRBD1. The end of the DNA fits TRBJ2-7 better, so the J call may be wrong. The germline V gene has CDR1 PRHDT and CDR2 FYEKMQ (reference sequence). The CDR3 extends over 14 amino acids. The CDR3 DNA sequence: TGTGCCAGCAGCACACGGACAGGGGGCAACGAGCAGTACTTC. Its protein product is CASSTRTGGNEQYF.

The rearrangement links TRBV28 to TRBJ1-4; the match to TRBD1 covers 9 bases. Germline-derived CDR1 and CDR2 are MDHEN and SYDVKM. This CDR3 contains 15 residues. V lost 5 bases, J lost 13 bases, and 14 bases stayed unmatched. CDR3 nucleotide sequence: TGTGCCAGCAGTCTCCCCCGCCAGGCGGGACAGGGACTGTTTTTT. Amino acids: CASSLPRQAGQGLFF.

This clone is a singleton in its sample. The junction and the germline gene differ at one end; a read error may be behind it. V is TRBV27 and J is TRBJ1-2, with 9 bases fitting TRBD1. This CDR3 contains 13 residues. Germline CDR1 reads MNHEY; CDR2 reads SMNVEV (reference sequence). The chain's CDR3 is CASSSPGTGHHLF. The CDR3, as DNA: TGTGCCAGCAGTTCTCCCGGGACAGGGCACCATCTATTC.

V and J are TRBV5-1 and TRBJ2-1; TRBD2 agrees at 11 bases. The CDR3 totals 17 residues. Germline V CDR1 and CDR2: SGHRS, YFSETQ. The V segment lost 4 bases and the J segment 0 bases; nucleotides outside the gene matches: 6. The CDR3 protein is CASSPHSGRVSYNEQFF. The CDR3 DNA reads as TGCGCCAGCAGCCCCCATAGCGGGAGGGTCTCCTACAATGAGCAGTTCTTC.

The gene calls are TRBV19 and TRBJ2-1, with D possibly being TRBD2 (6 bases). The CDR3 loop spans 18 amino acids. The germline V and J ends were trimmed by 0 bases and 3 bases, with 18 bases remaining between them. The germline V gene encodes CDR1 LNHDA and CDR2 SQIVND (reference sequence). DNA for the CDR3: TGTGCCAGTAGTATAGATCCCGAACGCGGGAAGAACTACAATGAGCAGTTCTTC. This sequence encodes CASSIDPERGKNYNEQFF.

This sequence joins TRBV27 and TRBJ1-1; 8 nucleotides match TRBD1. The CDR3 extends over 15 amino acids. Trimming took 4 bases from V and 4 from J; bases not matched to a gene: 8. Germline assignment: CDR1 MNHEY and CDR2 SMNVEV (reference sequence). This chain's CDR3 is CASSSPDRGSTEAFF. CDR3 nucleotide sequence: TGTGCCAGCAGTTCCCCAGACAGGGGAAGCACTGAAGCTTTCTTT.